Given below is one T cell receptor beta chain in context. The table lists this clonotype with a few counts. Its antigen specificity is not known. Per-base qualities were not stored, and no clone one base away is much larger. First-strand cDNA was synthesized with Superscript III and a set of TRAV- and TRBV-specific primers, covering both TCRalpha and TCRbeta chains. TCRs were amplified with Phusion for 20 to 25 PCR cycles using a constant-region primer together with the adapter attached to the V primers. The isolated mRNA was amplified using the MessageAmp II aRNA Amplification Kit, with in vitro transcription performed for 15 to 20 hours at 37 degrees C. The Dynabeads mRNA DIRECT Purification Kit was used to isolate the mRNA for TCR sequencing. Indexed Illumina adapters were added in a second approximately 25-cycle Phusion PCR, and the resulting products were purified with AMPure XP beads. Per the source publication's procedure: Custom Perl scripts were used to pool TCR sequences that encoded the same protein, to remove out-of-frame sequences, and to calculate the abundance of each clonotype. Any TCR sequence supported by only a single read was excluded from analysis. Shannon entropy, Gini index, clonality, richness, and the frequency of TCRs shared between repertoires were included as repertoire metrics. TCRdb trimmed public reads at Q25 via fastp, called clones via MiXCR and kept in-frame beta chains. Rows with a matching CDR3 protein are joined into one entry that keeps the most common DNA and genes. The V and J calls reflect TCRdb's pipeline rather than the authors' work. Present in this sample are roughly 8,000 distinct CDR3 sequences, roughly 61% of which were seen just once. Approximately 9.3% of the sample goes to the ten largest clones.

The donors took part in RACIN, a single-arm, phase I, dose-escalation trial that combined nivolumab, ipilimumab, aspirin, low-dose cyclophosphamide and low-dose radiotherapy. Patients with advanced, TIL-negative solid tumors were considered eligible. The data originate from a study of low-dose radiotherapy and immunotherapy resistance in tumors (dated 2022 in TCRdb). Regarding the complete study: Cohort 1 received 0.5 Gy per fraction every 2 weeks, with a prescribed total PTV dose of 6.5 Gy. The trial did not randomize participants into treatment groups. Eight patients were included in the translational analysis, namely three from the first dose cohort plus the first five from the second dose cohort. Patients in Cohort 2 were given 1 Gy per fraction every two weeks, for a total of 13 Gy across 26 weeks. Starting on cycle 1 day 1, patients took 300 mg of aspirin by mouth once a day for four cycles. Patients were given nivolumab as a 240 mg flat dose every two weeks and ipilimumab at 1 mg/kg every six weeks, with both drugs delivered intravenously. Every two weeks, patients got intravenous cyclophosphamide at 200 mg/m2, given one day ahead of each radiation and immunotherapy administration.

CDR1 and CDR2 were assigned from the germline V gene (reference sequence) as DFQATT and SNEGSKA. V drops 1 base and J drops 6 bases, leaving 16 bases in between. The CDR3 runs 15 residues from the cysteine to the phenylalanine. The retained sequence is limited to the CDR3, 45 bases, with the frame set at the first base. The V gene is TRBV20-1 and the J gene is TRBJ1-5, with the identity of the D gene unclear. This receptor was taken from a human donor with advanced metastatic prostate, ovarian, gallbladder or colorectal cancer (not recorded which). This table probably holds off-target reads from a library built for another chain. The DNA sequence is given as TGCAGTGCTAGAGCTTTAGGGTCGGCCCGTCAGCCCCAGCATTTT. Translated, this gives CSARALGSARQPQHF.